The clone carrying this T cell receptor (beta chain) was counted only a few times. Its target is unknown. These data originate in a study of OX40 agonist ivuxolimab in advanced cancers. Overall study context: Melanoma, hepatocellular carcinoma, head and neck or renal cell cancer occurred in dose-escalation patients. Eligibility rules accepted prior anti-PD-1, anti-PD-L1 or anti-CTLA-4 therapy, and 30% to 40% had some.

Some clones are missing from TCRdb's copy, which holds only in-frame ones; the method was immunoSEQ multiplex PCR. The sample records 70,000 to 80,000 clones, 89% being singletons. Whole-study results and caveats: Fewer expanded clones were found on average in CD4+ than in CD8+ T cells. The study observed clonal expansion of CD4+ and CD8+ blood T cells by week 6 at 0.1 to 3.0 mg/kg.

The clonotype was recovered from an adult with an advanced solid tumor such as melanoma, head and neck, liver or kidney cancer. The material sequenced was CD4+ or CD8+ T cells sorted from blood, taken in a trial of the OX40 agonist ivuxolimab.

The CDR3 loop is CASSKQGNTEAFF. CDR3 coding DNA: TGTGCCAGCAGCAAACAGGGGAACACTGAAGCTTTCTTT. The chain links TRBV11-3 to TRBJ1-1; maybe TRBD1 (6 bases). Trimming shortened V by 5 bases and J by 1 base, and 8 bases separated the two germline ends. Looked up from germline, CDR1 is SGHNT and CDR2 is YENEEA. This CDR3 is built from 13 residues.